Below are 30 T cell receptor beta chains sequenced from a single sample in a study of metastatic and nonmetastatic thyroid tumors. TCRdb ran MiXCR on the PCR reads. The sample includes 21,000 or so clones, around 12% of them seen just once. Every patient was untreated before thyroid surgery. Specimen: blood. These receptors were collected from a female donor with papillary thyroid cancer or a benign thyroid nodule (not recorded which). Some clones in this sample may be carry-over from other donors' samples.

This clone has more than one count but fewer than ten. The same CDR3 can be traced to other DNA sequences in this sample. V is TRBV11-2 and J is TRBJ1-2; tentative D call: TRBD1 (5 bases). The V gene lost 4 bases and the J gene lost 7 bases, with 19 bases spanning the gap. The CDR3 extends over 15 amino acids. Germline CDR1 is SGHAT and CDR2 is FQNNGV. CDR3 protein: CASSSGGGYARGYTF. Written as DNA, the CDR3 is TGTGCCAGCAGCTCCGGGGGTGGTTACGCGCGTGGCTACACCTTC.

This clone was seen at least ten times. This sample also contains other DNA sequences that code for the same CDR3. This chain uses TRBV28 with TRBJ2-5, with TRBD1 matching over 7 bases. CDR1 and CDR2 (germline): MDHEN, SYDVKM. CDR3 length equals 13 residues. Germline trimming cut 3 bases from V and 4 bases from J; bases unmatched to any gene: 2. Written as DNA, the CDR3 is TGTGCCAGCAGTTTGTCAGGGGGAGAGACCCAGTACTTC. This sequence encodes CASSLSGGETQYF.

This clone showed up just a few times. A much larger clone lies one base from this, so it may be a read error. The chain links TRBV7-6 to TRBJ2-1, with D maybe TRBD1 (6 bases). Trimming removed 5 bases from V and 4 bases from J, with 15 bases in between. Germline V gives CDR1 SGHVS, CDR2 FNYEAQ. This CDR3 has 15 amino acids. CDR3 DNA: TGTGCCAGCAGCCGGGACATCGTAATATACAATGAGCAGTTCTTC. Amino acid sequence: CASSRDIVIYNEQFF. Together with reference TRBV7-6 and TRBJ2-1, the CDR3 gives the full variable domain: GAGVSQSPRYKVTKRGQDVALRCDPISGHVSLYWYRQALGQGPEFLTYFNYEAQQDKSGLPNDRFSAERPEGSISTLTIQRTEQRDSAMYRCASSRDIVIYNEQFFGPGTRLTVL.

There are many counts of this clone. This chain's CDR3 is CASSSVENTEAFF. The CDR3 nucleotides are TGTGCCAGTAGTAGTGTCGAGAACACTGAAGCTTTCTTT. The chain couples TRBV19 to TRBJ1-1; no reliable D call. CDR3 length equals 13 residues. Germline values: CDR1 LNHDA, CDR2 SQIVND (reference sequence). V lost 4 bases and J lost 1, with 7 bases in between.

This clone appeared many times. The J gene is TRBJ2-5, the V gene TRBV2; a possible D gene is TRBD2 (6 bases). Germline V lookup: CDR1 SNHLY, CDR2 FYNNEI. V was trimmed by 6 bases and J by 3 bases, leaving 14 bases between them. The length of the CDR3 is 14 residues. The CDR3 nucleotides read TGTGCCAGCAGCCGAATGTCTAGCGAAGAGACCCAGTACTTC. Translation: CASSRMSSEETQYF.

This clone came up many times. Being one base from a much bigger clone, this may be a read error. V is TRBV6-2 or TRBV6-3 and J is TRBJ1-2, with 7 nucleotides matching TRBD1. From germline, CDR1 is MNHEY and CDR2 SVGEGT. CDR3 length equals 14 residues. J lost 7 bases, V lost 6 bases, and 11 bases had no gene match. Here the CDR3 reads CASSRLTGKSGYTF. CDR3 sequence (DNA): TGTGCCAGCAGCCGACTGACAGGGAAAAGTGGCTACACCTTC.

This clone appeared many times. The genes are TRBV5-1 and TRBJ2-7, with TRBD2 matching over 11 bases. This CDR3 has 13 residues. Losses at the gene ends were 7 bases for V and 7 bases for J; bases not matched to a gene: 7. The germline V gene has CDR1 SGHRS and CDR2 YFSETQ. The CDR3, as DNA: TGCGCCAGCGAGGGACTAGCGGCGGGGGAGCAGTACTTC. Translation gives CASEGLAAGEQYF.

This clone was seen ten or more times. The chain recombines TRBV12-5 with TRBJ1-6, with a weak D call TRBD1 (5 bases). CDR1 is LGHNT and CDR2 is FRNRAP in the germline V gene. The V and J ends lost 1 base and 9 bases respectively, with 10 bases between them. The CDR3 sequence is 14 residues long. CDR3 loop: CASGLGRQSSPLHF. The CDR3 DNA reads as TGTGCTAGTGGTTTGGGACGACAGTCTTCACCCCTCCACTTT.

This clone came up many times. V and J are TRBV4-1 and TRBJ2-1; D might be TRBD2 (6 bases). Per germline, CDR1 MGHRA and CDR2 YSYEKL. V was pared by 4 bases and J by 4 bases, with 8 bases between. The CDR3 extends over 13 amino acids. DNA of the CDR3: TGCGCCAGCAGCCCGGCGGGATACAATGAGCAGTTCTTC. Translation gives CASSPAGYNEQFF.

This clone was found many times. The V gene is TRBV6-4, the J gene TRBJ1-2; D perhaps matches TRBD1 (5 bases). Germline V gives CDR1 MRHNA, CDR2 SNTAGT. V shed 4 bases and J shed 4 bases, with 22 bases lying between them. This CDR3 is 17 amino acids long. The CDR3 DNA reads TGTGCCAGCAGTGCCGACCCGGGGCCGACACCCCTCTATGGCTACACCTTC. Translating it yields CASSADPGPTPLYGYTF.

This clone was counted many times. V usage is TRBV13 and J usage is TRBJ1-2; TRBD1 might be the D (6 bases). V lost 5 bases, J lost 7 bases, and 14 bases lay in between. This CDR3 comprises 13 residues. The germline CDR1 and CDR2 sequences are PRHDT and FYEKMQ (reference sequence). CDR3 sequence reads: CASSQTGAAGYTF. The CDR3 DNA reads as TGTGCCAGCAGCCAGACAGGAGCTGCTGGCTACACCTTC.

In its sample, this clone was seen many times. The chain links TRBV19 to TRBJ2-7; the D is unclear. Germline V lookup: CDR1 LNHDA, CDR2 SQIVND (reference sequence). CDR3 size: 13 residues. V was shortened by 4 bases and J by 7 bases, with 14 bases between the two germline ends. The CDR3 here is CASSTPGNLEQYF. The CDR3 nucleotides are TGTGCCAGTAGTACGCCAGGTAATTTGGAGCAGTACTTC.

This clone was recorded many times. This chain links TRBV2 with TRBJ2-5; D is tentatively TRBD1 or TRBD2 (6 bases each). CDR1 is SNHLY, CDR2 FYNNEI, per germline. Trimming stripped 3 bases from V and 4 bases from J, with 18 bases between. The CDR3 runs to 16 residues. The CDR3 here is CASSEGLGGRGETQYF. The CDR3 nucleotides read TGTGCCAGCAGTGAGGGTCTAGGGGGGCGAGGAGAGACCCAGTACTTC.

J is TRBJ2-1 and V is TRBV20-1; D is possibly TRBD2 (6 bases). From germline, CDR1 is DFQATT and CDR2 SNEGSKA (reference sequence). CDR3 length: 16 residues. Trimming took 2 bases from V and 4 from J, leaving 18 bases between them. CDR3 nucleotides: TGCAGTGCTAGAAAGACTGGTCGGGAGCAATACAATGAGCAGTTCTTC. Its translation: CSARKTGREQYNEQFF.

The chain recombines TRBV30 with TRBJ2-3; D ambiguous. The V gene lost 0 bases and the J gene lost 5 bases, with 15 bases spanning the gap. This CDR3 has 15 residues. Germline V gene lookup returns CDR1 GTSNPN and CDR2 SVGIG (reference sequence). For the CDR3, the DNA is TGTGCCTGGAGTGTAGAATCGATGAGAGTAGATACGCAGTATTTT. Protein: CAWSVESMRVDTQYF.

V is TRBV6-2 or TRBV6-3 and J is TRBJ2-1, with TRBD2 identical over 7 bases. The CDR3 is 19 residues long. Germline V gives CDR1 MNHEY, CDR2 SVGEGT. With 1 base clipped from V and 1 base from J, the junction kept 13 bases outside the gene matches. The DNA for the CDR3 is TGTGCCAGCAGTTACTACCTACGGCGAAGGGGACTATCCTACAATGAGCAGTTCTTC. Translated, it gives CASSYYLRRRGLSYNEQFF.

On this clone itself: This may come from a read error, since a much larger clone is one base off. The identical CDR3 is also encoded by other nucleotide sequences in the sample. This sequence joins TRBV6-1 and TRBJ2-3; D may correspond to TRBD1 or TRBD2 (5 bases each). CDR3 size: 16 residues. CDR1 and CDR2 (germline): MNHNS, SASEGT. CDR3 amino acids: CAGSSAGAYSTDTQYF. The CDR3 nucleotides read TGTGCCGGCAGTTCCGCCGGGGCCTACAGTACAGATACGCAGTATTTT.

Ten or more counts support this clone. The chain uses TRBV28 and TRBJ1-1; D perhaps matches TRBD1 (5 bases). The CDR3 has 15 residues. The V and J ends lost 3 bases and 1 base respectively, with 12 bases between them. Per the germline V gene, CDR1 is MDHEN and CDR2 is SYDVKM. CDR3 amino acids: CASSLGGGGNTEAFF. The CDR3 DNA reads as TGTGCCAGCAGTTTGGGGGGGGGAGGGAACACTGAAGCTTTCTTT.

This clone is categorized as medium-sized (0.01 to 0.1%). The chain joins TRBV11-3 to TRBJ2-7; maybe TRBD2 (5 bases). With 1 base removed from V and 6 bases from J, the gap between germline ends came to 7 bases. Germline CDR1 SGHNT, CDR2 YENEEA. This CDR3 region has 12 residues. CDR3 protein: CASSLGGAEQYF. CDR3 DNA sequence: TGTGCCAGCAGCTTAGGGGGAGCCGAGCAGTACTTC.

Remarks on this clone: A read error may account for a junction end that differs from germline. The V call is TRBV25-1, the J call TRBJ2-2, with TRBD1 identical over 9 bases. The length of the CDR3 is 16 residues. Germline-derived CDR1 and CDR2 are MGHDK and SYGVNS. The CDR3 reads CASPRDRVLSTGGLFF. CDR3 sequence (DNA): TGTGCCAGCCCCCGGGACAGGGTTTTAAGCACCGGGGGGCTGTTCTTT.

This clone was detected many times. This sequence joins TRBV4-1 and TRBJ1-1; no reliable D call. Per germline, CDR1 MGHRA and CDR2 YSYEKL. The length of the CDR3 is 13 residues. Trimming removed 0 bases at V and 3 bases at J, with 5 bases between. DNA of the CDR3: TGCGCCAGCAGCCAAGAAGGTCACACTGAAGCTTTCTTT. It yields the protein CASSQEGHTEAFF.

The genes are TRBV6-6 and TRBJ2-6, with D perhaps matching TRBD1 (5 bases). The V end lost 10 bases, the J end lost 4 bases, and 26 bases lay between the germline ends. The CDR3 is 18 residues long. Germline-derived CDR1 and CDR2 are MNHNY and SVGAGI (reference sequence). The CDR3 bases are TGTGCCAACACCCTGGGGCGGTGGTCCTCGGTGGGGGCCAACGTCCTGACTTTC. Amino acid sequence: CANTLGRWSSVGANVLTF.

This clone has only a few counts. V gene TRBV6-1 combines with J gene TRBJ2-3, with 7 bases fitting TRBD2. The CDR3 covers 15 residues. From germline, CDR1 is MNHNS and CDR2 SASEGT. The V segment lost 0 bases and the J segment 7 bases; nucleotides outside the gene matches: 7. Written as DNA, the CDR3 is TGTGCCAGCAGTGAAGCGGGCGGGAGTGTTTATACGCAGTATTTT. Translating it yields CASSEAGGSVYTQYF.

In this sample, this clone turned up many times. Here the CDR3 DNA reads TGTGCCAGTAGGGGCCTCCTTGGTCGGCAGACGAACACTGAAGCTTTCTTT. This translates into CASRGLLGRQTNTEAFF. The rearrangement links TRBV19 to TRBJ1-1; unclear D gene. The CDR3 runs to 17 residues. The ends were cut back, 6 bases at V and 1 base at J, with 21 bases in the middle. CDR1 and CDR2 from the germline V gene are LNHDA and SQIVND (reference sequence).

There are many counts of this clone. The V call is TRBV29-1, the J call TRBJ1-2, with D possibly being TRBD1 (6 bases). This CDR3 has 12 amino acids. V was pared by 5 bases and J by 4 bases, with 11 bases between. Germline CDR1 SQVTM, CDR2 ANQGSEA. The CDR3 DNA is TGCAGCGTTTTGGACAGTCCCTATGGCTACACCTTC. The encoded protein is CSVLDSPYGYTF. The variable domain in full, completed from reference TRBV29-1 and TRBJ1-2, reads SAVISQKPSRDICQRGTSLTIQCQVDSQVTMMFWYRQQPGQSLTLIATANQGSEATYESGFVIDKFPISRPNLTFSTLTVSNMSPEDSSIYLCSVLDSPYGYTFGSGTRLTVV.

This clone qualifies as large. The chain couples TRBV6-1 to TRBJ2-7; weak D call: TRBD1 (6 bases). Trimming stripped 7 bases from V and 2 bases from J, with 15 bases between. CDR1 is MNHNS, CDR2 SASEGT, per germline. The CDR3 has 14 residues. CDR3: CASNRASGAYEQYF. CDR3 coding DNA: TGTGCCAGCAATAGAGCCTCAGGGGCCTACGAGCAGTACTTC.

This clone was seen only a few times. This sequence joins TRBV6-2 or TRBV6-3 and TRBJ2-1; no definite D call. The CDR3 has 14 residues. Germline lookup yields CDR1 MNHEY and CDR2 SVGEGT. Trimming cost V 0 bases and J 5 bases, with 8 bases left between them. The DNA for the CDR3 is TGTGCCAGCAGTTACTCGCCGTTAGACAATGAGCAGTTCTTC. Its translation: CASSYSPLDNEQFF.

This clone has ten or more counts. The J gene is TRBJ2-2, the V gene TRBV5-1, with D perhaps assigned TRBD1 or TRBD2 (5 bases each). CDR1 is SGHRS, CDR2 YFSETQ, per germline. The CDR3 length is 15 residues. V lost 4 bases to trimming and J lost 1 base, with 11 bases between them. CDR3 sequence: CASSPGTVNTGELFF. The CDR3, as DNA: TGCGCCAGCAGCCCCGGGACGGTGAACACCGGGGAGCTGTTTTTT.

Ten or more counts support this clone. This sequence joins TRBV2 and TRBJ1-1; D is ambiguous. Germline values: CDR1 SNHLY, CDR2 FYNNEI. This CDR3 has 17 amino acids. The V gene lost 5 bases and the J gene lost 3 bases, with 22 bases spanning the gap. The DNA of the CDR3 is TGTGCCAGCAGTACAACCCCCCGGGCCAATGGGCACACTGAAGCTTTCTTT. Translated: CASSTTPRANGHTEAFF.

This clone appeared many times. The rearrangement joins TRBV6-2 or TRBV6-3 to TRBJ1-1; perhaps TRBD1 as D (5 bases). Between the trimmed V and J ends, which lost 5 bases and 6 bases, there was a span of 10 bases. Germline-derived CDR1 and CDR2 are MNHEY and SVGEGT. The CDR3 runs 12 residues. The CDR3 DNA reads TGTGCCAGCAGTACAGCAGGGTCTGAAGCTTTCTTT. This gives the protein CASSTAGSEAFF.